The rows below give T cell receptor beta chains drawn from one sample of a study of molecular identifiers for immune sequencing clone quantification. From the PCR reads, TCRdb called clonotypes with MiXCR, one entry per CDR3 protein. The sample shows about 500,000 distinct CDR3 sequences, about a quarter of them seen only once. Sequenced input: naive CD8+ T cells from blood, with Jurkat cell RNA spiked in. The receptors come from a human donor in good health. Some libraries in this study had Jurkat cell RNA spiked in. Both conserved end residues are part of each CDR3. A D gene is named only where the DNA matches it firmly. Only part of the rows carry a size: once, few, many, or a class if the clone is expanded.

abundance,d_gene,v_gene,j_gene,CDR3aa,CDR3nt
NA,TRBD1,TRBV6-6,TRBJ1-6,CASSYSGQQNSPLHF,TGTGCCAGCAGTTACTCGGGACAGCAGAATTCACCCCTCCACTTT
few,TRBD2,TRBV9,TRBJ2-3,CASSVEDSGGIHTDTQYF,TGTGCCAGCAGCGTAGAGGATAGCGGGGGGATACACACAGATACGCAGTATTTT
few,TRBD2,TRBV9,TRBJ2-2,CASSTRTSGRAGELFF,TGTGCCAGCAGCACGCGGACTAGCGGGAGAGCCGGGGAGCTGTTTTTT
few,NA,TRBV6-1,TRBJ1-1,CASGVTRNTEAFF,TGTGCCAGCGGGGTCACAAGGAACACTGAAGCTTTCTTT
NA,NA,TRBV20-1,TRBJ2-3,CSVTRTEQKIDSTDTQYF,TGCAGTGTAACTAGGACAGAACAAAAAATAGATTCGACAGATACGCAGTATTTT
NA,NA,TRBV28,TRBJ1-5,CASSFGTSGNQPQHF,TGTGCCAGCAGTTTCGGGACGTCGGGCAATCAGCCCCAGCATTTT
NA,NA,TRBV30,TRBJ2-7,CAWSSGGTLYEQYF,TGTGCCTGGAGTTCCGGGGGGACACTGTACGAGCAGTACTTC
few,NA,TRBV9,TRBJ1-2,CASSSPEPSAGYGYTF,TGTGCCAGCAGCTCCCCCGAACCCAGCGCGGGCTATGGCTACACCTTC
NA,TRBD2,TRBV20-1,TRBJ2-1,CSASGAGVMGEQFF,TGCAGTGCCTCCGGGGCGGGGGTTATGGGTGAGCAGTTCTTC
NA,TRBD2,TRBV2,TRBJ2-2,CAARLAEANTGELFF,TGTGCCGCCCGACTAGCGGAGGCGAACACCGGGGAGCTGTTTTTT
many,NA,TRBV7-9,TRBJ2-7,CASSHSLDLEGQYF,TGTGCCAGCAGCCATTCATTGGACCTCGAAGGGCAGTACTTC
NA,NA,TRBV2,TRBJ1-4,CASIPGWGRINEKLFF,TGTGCCAGCATTCCCGGTTGGGGGCGGATTAATGAAAAACTGTTTTTT
NA,NA,TRBV11-2,TRBJ2-1,CASSLISQNEQFF,TGTGCCAGCAGCTTAATCAGTCAGAATGAGCAGTTCTTC
many,TRBD1,TRBV28,TRBJ2-3,CASSLRPRDRGTDTQYF,TGTGCCAGCAGTTTACGTCCCCGGGACAGGGGTACAGATACGCAGTATTTT
many,NA,TRBV20-1,TRBJ2-2,CSARDPSMYSGELFF,TGCAGTGCTAGAGATCCTTCGATGTACAGCGGGGAGCTGTTTTTT
NA,NA,TRBV21-1,TRBJ2-7,CASSKDGGPRHEQYF,TGTGCCAGCAGCAAAGATGGGGGCCCGAGGCACGAGCAGTACTTC
few,NA,TRBV3-1,TRBJ2-1,CASSQPGFDEQFF,TGTGCCAGCAGCCAACCGGGCTTCGATGAGCAGTTCTTC
NA,TRBD2,TRBV4-3,TRBJ2-3,CASSQEPLAGGSDAQYF,TGCGCCAGCAGCCAAGAACCTCTAGCGGGAGGGTCAGATGCGCAGTATTTT
many,NA,TRBV27,TRBJ2-3,CASSPSGVHTQYF,TGTGCCAGCAGCCCCAGCGGAGTTCATACGCAGTATTTT
few,NA,TRBV19,TRBJ2-1,CASTPGDPSYNEQFF,TGTGCCAGTACCCCTGGGGACCCCTCCTACAATGAGCAGTTCTTC
NA,NA,TRBV30,TRBJ2-2,CAWSTRMNTGELFF,TGTGCCTGGAGCACTCGGATGAACACCGGGGAGCTGTTTTTT
few,TRBD1,TRBV27,TRBJ2-5,CASSLVTPQGAGETQYF,TGTGCCAGCAGTTTAGTCACCCCGCAGGGGGCGGGAGAGACCCAGTACTTC
NA,NA,TRBV6-2/TRBV6-3,TRBJ2-5,CASSPPRAGRFQETQYF,TGTGCCAGCAGCCCACCCCGGGCAGGCCGATTCCAAGAGACCCAGTACTTC
NA,NA,TRBV6-5,TRBJ1-5,CASSYSGGINQPQHF,TGTGCCAGCAGTTACTCCGGGGGCATTAATCAGCCCCAGCATTTT
few,NA,TRBV30,TRBJ1-2,CAWSVSGLLGYGYTF,TGTGCCTGGAGTGTATCCGGGTTATTGGGGTATGGCTACACCTTC
NA,TRBD1,TRBV6-1,TRBJ1-6,CASSETFVLGGFGNSPLHF,TGTGCCAGCAGTGAAACCTTCGTCCTAGGGGGCTTTGGTAATTCACCCCTCCACTTT
many,TRBD1,TRBV9,TRBJ1-6,CASSGQGSPLHF,TGTGCCAGCAGCGGACAGGGTTCACCCCTCCACTTT
NA,NA,TRBV12-3/TRBV12-4,TRBJ1-1,CASSLTGVGTEAFF,TGTGCCAGCAGTTTAACAGGAGTGGGCACTGAAGCTTTCTTT
many,NA,TRBV7-6,TRBJ2-3,CASTDRADLTDTQYF,TGTGCCAGCACCGACCGAGCGGACCTCACAGATACGCAGTATTTT
few,NA,TRBV2,TRBJ1-1,CASSPDSLNTEAFF,TGTGCCAGCAGTCCGGACAGCTTGAACACTGAAGCTTTCTTT
NA,TRBD1,TRBV15,TRBJ1-5,CATSTGTASNQPQHF,TGTGCCACCAGCACGGGGACAGCTAGCAATCAGCCCCAGCATTTT
NA,NA,TRBV4-3,TRBJ2-3,CASNRRDIRTTDTQYF,TGCGCCAGCAACCGCCGGGACATTAGAACGACAGATACGCAGTATTTT
NA,NA,TRBV5-3,TRBJ2-7,CASSFWSSGEQYF,TGTGCCAGCAGCTTCTGGTCCTCAGGGGAGCAGTACTTC
NA,TRBD1,TRBV6-2/TRBV6-3,TRBJ1-2,CASSFLHTDRGLGYTF,TGTGCCAGCAGTTTTCTTCATACGGACAGGGGGCTTGGCTACACCTTC
few,TRBD1,TRBV19,TRBJ1-1,CASSTTGGNTEAFF,TGTGCCAGTAGTACGACAGGGGGCAACACTGAAGCTTTCTTT
few,NA,TRBV2,TRBJ2-7,CASSSWAGYEQYF,TGTGCCAGCAGTTCCTGGGCAGGCTACGAGCAGTACTTC
many,TRBD1,TRBV27,TRBJ2-3,CASSVGQGTDTQYF,TGTGCCAGCAGTGTGGGACAGGGGACAGATACGCAGTATTTT
many,NA,TRBV24-1,TRBJ2-3,CATSDFGSGPRTDTQYF,TGTGCCACCAGTGATTTCGGTAGCGGCCCTCGCACAGATACGCAGTATTTT
once,NA,TRBV4-3,TRBJ1-2,CASSQDRSLTGKSGYTF,TGCGCCAGCAGCCAAGACCGTAGCTTAACAGGGAAAAGCGGCTACACCTTC
many,NA,TRBV6-1,TRBJ1-1,CASSEVGGGTEAFF,TGTGCCAGCAGTGAAGTAGGGGGTGGGACTGAAGCTTTCTTT
NA,TRBD1,TRBV2,TRBJ1-5,CASSYTGGSQPQHF,TGTGCCAGCAGTTATACAGGGGGTAGTCAGCCCCAGCATTTT
few,NA,TRBV7-6,TRBJ2-3,CASSLSGVADTQYF,TGTGCCAGCAGCTTATCCGGGGTGGCAGATACGCAGTATTTT
NA,NA,TRBV2,TRBJ1-4,CACRGSSEKLFF,TGTGCCTGCCGGGGCAGCAGTGAAAAACTGTTTTTT
NA,NA,TRBV27,TRBJ2-3,CASSLTSTDTRYF,TGTGCCAGCAGTTTAACTAGCACAGATACGCGGTATTTT
many,NA,TRBV7-9,TRBJ2-3,CASSPGGTDTQYF,TGTGCCAGCAGCCCCGGTGGCACAGATACGCAGTATTTT
many,TRBD2,TRBV14,TRBJ2-5,CASSQDLGTNQETQYF,TGTGCCAGCAGCCAAGATCTGGGGACTAATCAAGAGACCCAGTACTTC
NA,NA,TRBV11-2,TRBJ1-3,CASSFTDGSSGNTIYF,TGTGCCAGCAGCTTCACCGACGGGAGCTCTGGAAACACCATATATTTT
NA,NA,TRBV6-2/TRBV6-3,TRBJ2-7,CASSYGEVSYEQYF,TGTGCCAGCAGTTATGGGGAAGTATCCTACGAGCAGTACTTC
NA,TRBD1,TRBV4-1,TRBJ2-7,CASSRVDRGSYEQYF,TGCGCCAGCAGCCGTGTGGACAGGGGATCCTACGAGCAGTACTTC
NA,TRBD1,TRBV6-5,TRBJ2-7,CASRAGTGGYGQYF,TGTGCCAGCAGGGCCGGGACAGGGGGCTACGGGCAGTACTTC
few,TRBD2,TRBV4-3,TRBJ2-1,CASSPGSGGASYNEQFF,TGCGCCAGCAGCCCTGGGAGCGGGGGGGCTTCATACAATGAGCAGTTCTTC
few,TRBD1,TRBV30,TRBJ2-7,CAWKRLQGAPYEQYF,TGTGCCTGGAAACGACTCCAGGGGGCCCCCTACGAGCAGTACTTC